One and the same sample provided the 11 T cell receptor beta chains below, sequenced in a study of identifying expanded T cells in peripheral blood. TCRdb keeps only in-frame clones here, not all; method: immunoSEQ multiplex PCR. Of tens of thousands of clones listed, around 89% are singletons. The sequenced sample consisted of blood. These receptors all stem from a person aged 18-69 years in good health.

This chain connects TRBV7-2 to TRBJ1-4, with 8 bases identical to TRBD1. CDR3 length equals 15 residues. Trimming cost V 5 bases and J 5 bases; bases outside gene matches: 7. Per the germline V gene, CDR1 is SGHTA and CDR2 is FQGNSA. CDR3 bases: TGTGCCAGCAGCCCCAGGACAGGGCAGAATGAAAAACTGTTTTTT. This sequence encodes CASSPRTGQNEKLFF.

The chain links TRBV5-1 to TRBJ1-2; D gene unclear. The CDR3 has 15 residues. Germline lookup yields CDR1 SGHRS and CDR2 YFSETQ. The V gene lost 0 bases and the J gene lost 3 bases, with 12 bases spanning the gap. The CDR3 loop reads CASSLGRVDHYGYTF. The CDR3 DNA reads TGCGCCAGCAGCTTGGGGAGGGTGGACCACTATGGCTACACCTTC.

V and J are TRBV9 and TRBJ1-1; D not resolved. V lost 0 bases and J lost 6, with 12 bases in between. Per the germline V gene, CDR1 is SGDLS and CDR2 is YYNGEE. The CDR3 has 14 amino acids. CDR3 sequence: CASSVDFWNSEAFF. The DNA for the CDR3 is TGTGCCAGCAGCGTAGACTTTTGGAATTCTGAAGCTTTCTTT. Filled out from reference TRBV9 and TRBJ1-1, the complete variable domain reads DSGVTQTPKHLITATGQRVTLRCSPRSGDLSVYWYQQSLDQGLQFLIQYYNGEERAKGNILERFSAQQFPDLHSELNLSSLELGDSALYFCASSVDFWNSEAFFGQGTRLTVV.

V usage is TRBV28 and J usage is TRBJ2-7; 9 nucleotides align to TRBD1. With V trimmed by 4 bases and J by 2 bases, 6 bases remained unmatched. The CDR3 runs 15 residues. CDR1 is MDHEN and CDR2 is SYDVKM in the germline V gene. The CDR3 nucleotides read TGTGCCAGCAGTTCATCCGGGACAGGGCCCTACGAGCAGTACTTC. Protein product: CASSSSGTGPYEQYF.

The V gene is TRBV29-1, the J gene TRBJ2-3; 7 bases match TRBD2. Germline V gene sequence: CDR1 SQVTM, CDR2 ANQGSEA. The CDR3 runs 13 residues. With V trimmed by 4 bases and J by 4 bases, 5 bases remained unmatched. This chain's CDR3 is CSVGEGAADTQYF. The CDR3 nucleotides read TGCAGCGTTGGGGAGGGTGCAGCAGATACGCAGTATTTT.

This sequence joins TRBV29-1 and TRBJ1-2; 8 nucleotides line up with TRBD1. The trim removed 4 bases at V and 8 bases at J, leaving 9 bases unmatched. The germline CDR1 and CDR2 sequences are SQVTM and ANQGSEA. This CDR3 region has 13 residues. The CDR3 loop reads CSVGGGTGDGYTF. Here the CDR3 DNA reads TGCAGCGTTGGGGGAGGGACAGGTGACGGCTACACCTTC.

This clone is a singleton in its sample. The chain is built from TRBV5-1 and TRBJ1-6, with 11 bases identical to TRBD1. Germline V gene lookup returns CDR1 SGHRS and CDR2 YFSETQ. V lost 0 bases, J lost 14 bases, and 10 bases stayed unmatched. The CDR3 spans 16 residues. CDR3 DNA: TGCGCCAGCAGCTTGGCGGCGGGACAGGGGGATAGAGCCCTCCACTTT. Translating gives CASSLAAGQGDRALHF.

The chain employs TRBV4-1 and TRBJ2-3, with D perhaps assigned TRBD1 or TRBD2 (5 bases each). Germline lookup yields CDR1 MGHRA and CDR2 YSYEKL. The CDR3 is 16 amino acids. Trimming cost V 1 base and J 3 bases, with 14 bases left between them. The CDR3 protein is CASSQGPGLATDTQYF. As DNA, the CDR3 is TGCGCCAGCAGCCAAGGTCCGGGGCTGGCGACAGATACGCAGTATTTT.

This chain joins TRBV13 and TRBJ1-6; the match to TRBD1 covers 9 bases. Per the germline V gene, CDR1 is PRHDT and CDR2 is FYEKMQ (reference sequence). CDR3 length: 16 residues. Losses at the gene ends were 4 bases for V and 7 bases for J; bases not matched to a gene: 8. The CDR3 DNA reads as TGTGCCAGCAGCTCAGGCTTGGACAGGGGCAATTCACCCCTCCACTTT. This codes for CASSSGLDRGNSPLHF.

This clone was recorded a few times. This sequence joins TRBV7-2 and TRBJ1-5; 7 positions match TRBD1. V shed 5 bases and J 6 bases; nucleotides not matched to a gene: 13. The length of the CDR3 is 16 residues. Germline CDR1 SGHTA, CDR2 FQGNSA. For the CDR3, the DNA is TGTGCCAGCAGCGCAAATAACAGGGGCGGGGGTCAGCCCCAGCATTTT. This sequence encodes CASSANNRGGGQPQHF.

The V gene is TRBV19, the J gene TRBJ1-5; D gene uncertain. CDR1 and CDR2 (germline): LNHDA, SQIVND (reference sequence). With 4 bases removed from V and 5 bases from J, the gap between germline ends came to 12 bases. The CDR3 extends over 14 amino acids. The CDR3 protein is CASSTPGFHQPQHF. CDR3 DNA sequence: TGTGCCAGTAGTACCCCCGGGTTTCATCAGCCCCAGCATTTT.